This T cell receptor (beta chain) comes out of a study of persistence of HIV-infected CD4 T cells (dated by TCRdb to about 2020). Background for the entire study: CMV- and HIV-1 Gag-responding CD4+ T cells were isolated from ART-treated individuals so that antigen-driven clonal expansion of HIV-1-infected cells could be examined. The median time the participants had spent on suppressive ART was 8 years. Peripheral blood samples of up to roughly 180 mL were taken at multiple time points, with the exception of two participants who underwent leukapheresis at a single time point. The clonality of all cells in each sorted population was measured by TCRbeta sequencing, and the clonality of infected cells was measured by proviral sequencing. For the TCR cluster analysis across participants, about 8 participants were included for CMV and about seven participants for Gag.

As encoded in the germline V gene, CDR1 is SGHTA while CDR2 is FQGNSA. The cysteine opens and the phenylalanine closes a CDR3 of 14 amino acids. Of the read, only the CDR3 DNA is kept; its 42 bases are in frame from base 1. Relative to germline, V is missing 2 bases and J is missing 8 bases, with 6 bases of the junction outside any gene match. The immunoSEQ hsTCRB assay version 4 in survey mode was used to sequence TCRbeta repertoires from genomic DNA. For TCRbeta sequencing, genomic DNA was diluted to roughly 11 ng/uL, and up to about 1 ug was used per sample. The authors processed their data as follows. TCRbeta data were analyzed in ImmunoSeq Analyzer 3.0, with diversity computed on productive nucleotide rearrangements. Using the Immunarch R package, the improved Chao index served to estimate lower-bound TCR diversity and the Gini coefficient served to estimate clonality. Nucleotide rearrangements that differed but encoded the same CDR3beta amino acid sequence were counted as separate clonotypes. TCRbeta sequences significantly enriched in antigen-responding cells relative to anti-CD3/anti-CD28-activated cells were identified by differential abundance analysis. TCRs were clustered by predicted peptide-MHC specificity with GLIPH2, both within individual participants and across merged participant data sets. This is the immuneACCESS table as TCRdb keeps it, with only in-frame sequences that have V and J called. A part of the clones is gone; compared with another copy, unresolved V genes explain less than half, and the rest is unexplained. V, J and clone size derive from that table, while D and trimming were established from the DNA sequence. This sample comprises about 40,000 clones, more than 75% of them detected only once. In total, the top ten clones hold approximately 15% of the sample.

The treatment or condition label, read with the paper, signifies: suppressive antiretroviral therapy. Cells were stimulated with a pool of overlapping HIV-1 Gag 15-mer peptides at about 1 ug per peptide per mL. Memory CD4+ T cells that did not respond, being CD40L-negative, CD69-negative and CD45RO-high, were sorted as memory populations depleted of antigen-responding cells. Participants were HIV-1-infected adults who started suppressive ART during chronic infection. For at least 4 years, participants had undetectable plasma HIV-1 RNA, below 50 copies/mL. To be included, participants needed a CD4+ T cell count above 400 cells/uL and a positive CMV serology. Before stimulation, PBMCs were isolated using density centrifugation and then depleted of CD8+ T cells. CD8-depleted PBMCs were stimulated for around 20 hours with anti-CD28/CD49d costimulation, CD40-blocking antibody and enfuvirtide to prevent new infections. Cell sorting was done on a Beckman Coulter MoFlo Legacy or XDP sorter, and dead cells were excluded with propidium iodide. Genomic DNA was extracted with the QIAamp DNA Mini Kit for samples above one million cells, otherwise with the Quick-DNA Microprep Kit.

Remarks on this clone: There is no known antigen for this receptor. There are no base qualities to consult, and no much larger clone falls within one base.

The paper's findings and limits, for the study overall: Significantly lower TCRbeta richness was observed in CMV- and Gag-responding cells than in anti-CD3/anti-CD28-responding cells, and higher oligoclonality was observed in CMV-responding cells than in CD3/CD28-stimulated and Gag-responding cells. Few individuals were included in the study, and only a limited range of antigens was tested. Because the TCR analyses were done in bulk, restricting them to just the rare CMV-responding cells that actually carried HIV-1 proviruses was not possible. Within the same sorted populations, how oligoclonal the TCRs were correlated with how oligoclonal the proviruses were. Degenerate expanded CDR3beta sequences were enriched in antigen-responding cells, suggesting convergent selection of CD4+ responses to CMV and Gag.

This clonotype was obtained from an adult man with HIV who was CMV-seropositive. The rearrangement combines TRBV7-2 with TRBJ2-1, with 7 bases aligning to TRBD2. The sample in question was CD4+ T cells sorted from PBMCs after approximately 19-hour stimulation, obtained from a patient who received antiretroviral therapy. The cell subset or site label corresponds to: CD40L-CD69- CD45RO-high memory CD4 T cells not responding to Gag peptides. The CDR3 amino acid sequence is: CASSLTVTSDEQFF. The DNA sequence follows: TGTGCCAGCAGCTTAACAGTAACTAGCGATGAGCAGTTCTTC.